A selection of T cell receptor beta chains follows, all from one sample in a study of early T cells in non-severe SARS-CoV-2 infection. TCRdb re-derived calls from the 5' RACE reads in MiXCR, one entry per CDR3 protein. In the table there are 40,000 to 45,000 distinct CDR3 sequences, about 6.5% of which are singletons. The source material was whole blood, sampled at baseline. The receptors were sampled from an adult who was a healthcare worker with PCR-confirmed SARS-CoV-2 infection or an uninfected control (not recorded which). Both conserved end residues are part of each CDR3. D genes are given only for firm matches. Clone size is stated in some rows and not others, as once, few, many or a class when expanded.

TRBJ2-2 | TRBV4-3 | many | TRBD1 | CASSHTTGGTGELFF | TGCGCCAGCAGCCACACGACAGGGGGCACCGGGGAGCTGTTTTTT
TRBJ2-1 | TRBV5-1 | few | TRBD2 | CASRWTSVSSYNEQFF | TGCGCCAGCAGGTGGACTAGCGTAAGCTCCTACAATGAGCAGTTCTTC
TRBJ2-1 | TRBV30 | many | NA | CAWSARDEQFF | TGTGCCTGGAGTGCGCGAGATGAGCAGTTCTTC
TRBJ2-4 | TRBV6-2/TRBV6-3 | many | NA | CASNQEPGRSKNIQYF | TGTGCCAGCAATCAAGAACCGGGACGGTCCAAAAACATTCAGTACTTC
TRBJ2-2 | TRBV30 | NA | NA | CAWSVFPGELFF | TGTGCCTGGAGTGTGTTTCCCGGGGAGCTGTTTTTT
TRBJ2-7 | TRBV20-1 | many | NA | CSASNSPYEQYF | TGCAGTGCTAGCAATAGCCCCTACGAGCAGTACTTC
TRBJ1-1 | TRBV5-5 | NA | TRBD1 | CASSSRTGTGTEAFF | TGTGCCAGCAGCTCCCGGACAGGGACGGGCACTGAAGCTTTCTTT
TRBJ2-3 | TRBV7-2 | NA | TRBD2 | CASSLGTSGVSTDTQYF | TGTGCCAGCAGCTTAGGGACTAGCGGGGTCAGCACAGATACGCAGTATTTT
TRBJ1-6 | TRBV5-1 | many | TRBD1 | CASSPGTVNSPLHF | TGCGCCAGCAGCCCGGGGACAGTTAATTCACCCCTCCACTTT
TRBJ1-4 | TRBV25-1 | NA | TRBD1 | CASSGTGGLEKLFF | TGTGCCAGCAGTGGGACAGGGGGCTTAGAAAAACTGTTTTTT
TRBJ2-5 | TRBV3-1 | many | TRBD1 | CASSLKYGRTGDKETQYF | TGTGCCAGCAGCCTGAAGTATGGGCGGACAGGCGACAAAGAGACCCAGTACTTC
TRBJ1-5 | TRBV19 | many | NA | CASSISGDSQPQHF | TGTGCCAGTAGTATATCGGGGGATAGTCAGCCCCAGCATTTT
TRBJ1-1 | TRBV7-3 | many | TRBD1 | CASSLNSGGVTEAFF | TGTGCCAGCAGCTTAAACTCAGGGGGCGTCACTGAAGCTTTCTTT
TRBJ2-7 | TRBV19 | many | NA | CASSMSGGLSYEQYF | TGTGCCAGTAGTATGTCCGGGGGGCTCTCCTACGAGCAGTACTTC
TRBJ1-2 | TRBV19 | many | NA | CASSTNNYGYTF | TGTGCCAGTAGTACGAACAACTATGGCTACACCTTC
TRBJ1-3 | TRBV7-6 | many | NA | CASSSSSPDSGNTIYF | TGTGCCAGCAGCTCCTCCAGCCCGGACAGTGGAAACACCATATATTTT
TRBJ2-5 | TRBV30 | many | TRBD1 | CAWSVIGRGLLQETQYF | TGTGCCTGGAGTGTAATCGGCAGGGGGCTGTTACAAGAGACCCAGTACTTC
TRBJ2-1 | TRBV7-2 | many | TRBD2 | CASSPRTSGGHEQFF | TGTGCCAGCAGCCCCCGGACTAGCGGGGGCCATGAGCAGTTCTTC
TRBJ2-3 | TRBV7-2 | few | NA | CASRSRDVTDTQYF | TGTGCCAGCAGAAGTAGGGATGTCACAGATACGCAGTATTTT
TRBJ2-7 | TRBV7-3 | few | NA | CASSPPRRQTSIEQYF | TGTGCCAGCAGCCCCCCCCGTCGGCAGACCTCCATCGAGCAGTACTTC
TRBJ1-6 | TRBV7-2 | many | TRBD1 | CASSPTSPGTGRGSYNSPLHF | TGTGCCAGCAGCCCGACGAGCCCCGGGACAGGGAGGGGATCCTATAATTCACCCCTCCACTTT
TRBJ1-2 | TRBV5-6 | many | NA | CASSLEGRIANYGYTF | TGTGCCAGCAGCTTGGAGGGGAGGATTGCTAACTATGGCTACACCTTC
TRBJ2-2 | TRBV7-6 | few | TRBD1 | CASSLQGTGISGELFF | TGTGCCAGCAGCCTACAGGGGACAGGGATTTCCGGGGAGCTGTTTTTT
TRBJ2-1 | TRBV6-6 | many | TRBD1 | CASSYSTGGYNEQFF | TGTGCCAGCAGTTACTCCACAGGGGGGTACAATGAGCAGTTCTTC
TRBJ1-6 | TRBV12-3/TRBV12-4 | NA | NA | CASRPLRGNSPLHF | TGTGCCAGCAGGCCTTTGCGGGGGAATTCACCCCTCCACTTT
TRBJ2-1 | TRBV11-2 | many | NA | CASSILSFDNEQFF | TGTGCCAGCAGTATTTTGTCGTTCGACAATGAGCAGTTCTTC
TRBJ1-5 | TRBV27 | many | NA | CASSSAGTGNQPQHF | TGTGCCAGCAGTTCCGCCGGGACGGGGAATCAGCCCCAGCATTTT